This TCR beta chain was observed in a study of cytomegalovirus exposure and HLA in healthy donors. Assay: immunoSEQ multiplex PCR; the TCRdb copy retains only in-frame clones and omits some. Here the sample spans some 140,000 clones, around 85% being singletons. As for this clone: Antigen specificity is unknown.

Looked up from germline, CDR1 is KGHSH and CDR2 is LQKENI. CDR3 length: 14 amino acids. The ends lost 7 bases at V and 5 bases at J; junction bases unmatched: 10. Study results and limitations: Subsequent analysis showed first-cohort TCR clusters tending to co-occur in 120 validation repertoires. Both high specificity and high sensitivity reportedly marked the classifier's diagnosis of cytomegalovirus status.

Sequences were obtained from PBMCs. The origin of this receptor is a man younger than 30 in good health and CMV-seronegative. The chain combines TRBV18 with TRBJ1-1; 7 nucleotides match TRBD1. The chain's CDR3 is CASFPDRVGTEAFF. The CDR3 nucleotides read TGTGCCAGCTTCCCTGACAGGGTGGGGACTGAAGCTTTCTTT. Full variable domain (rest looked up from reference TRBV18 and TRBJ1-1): NAGVMQNPRHLVRRRGQEARLRCSPMKGHSHVYWYRQLPEEGLKFMVYLQKENIIDESGMPKERFSAEFPKEGPSILRIQQVVRGDSAAYFCASFPDRVGTEAFFGQGTRLTVV.